This TCR beta chain comes out of a study of molecular identifiers for immune sequencing clone quantification. General study results and limits: Highly expanded clone sizes could end up underestimated if a barcode were shared by identical TCR molecules. Jurkat TCR RNA spiked in from one cell (amid some 1 million naive cells) was reportedly detectable.

Libraries of bulk TCR were made by previously described methods (with listed TCR primers). Using its own MiXCR run on the PCR reads, TCRdb lists one record per CDR3 protein. The sample yields some 680,000 distinct CDR3 sequences, 25% seen once. Ten or more counts support this clonotype. The antigen is unknown. A junction boundary mismatches the germline segment, possibly from a read error. This CDR3 has 15 residues. Germline V lookup: CDR1 LGHNA, CDR2 YSLEER. The TCR comes from a human donor in good health. Some libraries in this study had Jurkat cell RNA spiked in. V gene TRBV4-3 combines with J gene TRBJ2-7; D call uncertain. The sample consisted of naive CD8+ T cells from blood, with Jurkat cell RNA spiked in. Subset described: FACS-sorted CD8+CD4-CCR7+CD45RA+ naive T cells. The DNA for the CDR3 is TGTGCCAGCAGCCAAGATAGGGCTAGCTCCTACGAGCAGTACTTC. This translates into CASSQDRASSYEQYF.